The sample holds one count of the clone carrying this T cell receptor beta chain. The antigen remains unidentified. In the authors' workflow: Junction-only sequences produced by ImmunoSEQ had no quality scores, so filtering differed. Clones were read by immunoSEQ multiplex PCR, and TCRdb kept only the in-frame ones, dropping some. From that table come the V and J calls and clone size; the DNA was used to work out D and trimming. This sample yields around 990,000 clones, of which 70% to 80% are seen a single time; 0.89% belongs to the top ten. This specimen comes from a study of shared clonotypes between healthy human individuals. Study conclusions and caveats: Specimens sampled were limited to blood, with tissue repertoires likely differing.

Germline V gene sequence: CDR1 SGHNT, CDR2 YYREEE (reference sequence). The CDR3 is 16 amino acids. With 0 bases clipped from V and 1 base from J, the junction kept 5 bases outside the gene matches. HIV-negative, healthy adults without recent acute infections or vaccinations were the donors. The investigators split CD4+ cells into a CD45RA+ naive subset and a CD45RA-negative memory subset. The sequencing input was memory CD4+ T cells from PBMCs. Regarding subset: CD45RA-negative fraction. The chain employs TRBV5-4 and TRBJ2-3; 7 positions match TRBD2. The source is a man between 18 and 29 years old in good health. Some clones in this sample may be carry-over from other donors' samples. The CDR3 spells CASSLGEGRGTDTQYF. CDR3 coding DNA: TGTGCCAGCAGCTTGGGGGAGGGCCGGGGCACAGATACGCAGTATTTT.